A single sample gave rise to the 31 T cell receptor beta chains below, sequenced in a study of CD8 T cells in Susac syndrome. An amount of RNA that ranged from about 0.45 to 1 ug was reverse transcribed with random hexamers. Via MiXCR, TCRdb re-called the immunoSEQ multiplex PCR reads, giving one row per CDR3 protein. The sample lists roughly 150,000 distinct CDR3 sequences; 95% were seen once. The source material was CD8+ T cells from PBMCs. These receptor sequences come from a human donor with multiple sclerosis.

This sequence joins TRBV4-1 and TRBJ2-7, with D tentatively TRBD1 or TRBD2 (5 bases each). V was clipped by 2 bases and J by 2 bases, with 16 bases between them. The CDR3 contains 16 residues. The germline gives CDR1 MGHRA, CDR2 YSYEKL. CDR3 coding DNA: TGCGCCAGCAGCCAACTCACCCCCGGGGACCCCTACGAGCAGTACTTC. It yields the protein CASSQLTPGDPYEQYF.

The V and J genes are TRBV7-9 and TRBJ2-1, with a possible D match to TRBD1 (5 bases). CDR1 is SEHNR and CDR2 is FQNEAQ in the germline V gene (reference sequence). This CDR3 contains 16 residues. Trimming pared 5 bases from V and 0 bases from J, leaving 14 bases between. The CDR3 loop is CASSPETASSYNEQFF. The CDR3 bases are TGTGCCAGCAGCCCTGAGACAGCAAGCTCCTACAATGAGCAGTTCTTC.

V gene TRBV30 combines with J gene TRBJ1-2; possible D gene TRBD1, 5 bases. The CDR3 runs to 12 residues. Looked up from germline, CDR1 is GTSNPN and CDR2 is SVGIG (reference sequence). V was cut by 1 base and J by 8 bases, with 11 bases left in between. The CDR3, as DNA: TGTGCCTGGAGTGCGACAGAACCCGGCTACACCTTC. As protein: CAWSATEPGYTF.

The rearrangement joins TRBV20-1 to TRBJ1-6; D unclear. The CDR3 totals 15 residues. V lost 2 bases to trimming and J lost 8 bases, with 16 bases between them. Germline assignment: CDR1 DFQATT and CDR2 SNEGSKA (reference sequence). The CDR3 DNA sequence: TGCAGTGCTAGACCCAAGGACGAATCATATTCACCCCTCCACTTT. Its protein product is CSARPKDESYSPLHF.

The V call is TRBV3-1, the J call TRBJ2-3, with unresolved D. Trimming stripped 1 base from V and 11 bases from J, with 16 bases between. This CDR3 is built from 14 residues. Germline CDR1 and CDR2: LGHDT and YNNKEL (reference sequence). The CDR3 bases are TGTGCCAGCAGCCAAGTTTCTACACCCCACAGGCAGTATTTT. Its translation: CASSQVSTPHRQYF.

Only one count was recorded for this clonotype. The chain couples TRBV27 to TRBJ2-5; D ambiguous. Trimming took off 6 bases at V and 1 base at J, with 18 bases between the two ends. This CDR3 has 16 residues. Germline values: CDR1 MNHEY, CDR2 SMNVEV (reference sequence). Here the CDR3 DNA reads TGTGCCAGCAGCCAACTGAGTCGGACGATCCAAGAGACCCAGTACTTC. Encoded protein: CASSQLSRTIQETQYF.

J is TRBJ1-1 and V is TRBV7-8, with D possibly TRBD1 on 5 matching bases. The CDR3 is 16 residues long. Trimming pared 5 bases from V and 1 base from J, leaving 17 bases between. Germline V gene sequence: CDR1 SGHVS, CDR2 FQNEAQ. The CDR3 DNA sequence: TGTGCCAGCAGCCCGACGAAACACGGGGCGAACACTGAAGCTTTCTTT. It is translated as CASSPTKHGANTEAFF.

This rearrangement joins TRBV7-9 to TRBJ2-1; possibly TRBD2 for D (5 bases). The CDR3 length is 15 residues. V lost 6 bases and J lost 1, with 13 bases in between. CDR1 and CDR2 (germline): SEHNR, FQNEAQ (reference sequence). CDR3: CASSSTGGSYNEQFF. The CDR3 bases are TGTGCCAGCAGTTCAACTGGAGGATCCTACAATGAGCAGTTCTTC.

The chain couples TRBV29-1 to TRBJ1-1, with D hard to call. The germline V gene has CDR1 SQVTM and CDR2 ANQGSEA. Trimming removed 2 bases from V and 6 bases from J, with 7 bases in between. The CDR3 consists of 11 residues. The CDR3 here is CSVESTAEAFF. CDR3 DNA: TGCAGCGTTGAATCTACGGCTGAAGCTTTCTTT.

The chain is built from TRBV30 and TRBJ1-1, with 8 positions matching TRBD1. With 6 bases clipped from V and 5 bases from J, the junction kept 2 bases outside the gene matches. The CDR3 consists of 11 residues. Germline CDR1 GTSNPN, CDR2 SVGIG (reference sequence). The CDR3 DNA is TGTGCCTGTAGACAGGGGACTGAAGCTTTCTTT. The encoded protein is CACRQGTEAFF.

The CDR3 protein is CASGERQYF. As DNA, the CDR3 is TGTGCCAGTGGGGAGAGACAGTATTTT. This chain uses TRBV19 with TRBJ2-3; tentatively, D is TRBD2 (5 bases). CDR1 and CDR2 from the germline V gene are LNHDA and SQIVND (reference sequence). V lost 8 bases and J lost 12, with 9 bases in between. The CDR3 has 9 amino acids.

The chain recombines TRBV2 with TRBJ1-5; D ambiguous. This CDR3 comprises 15 residues. Trimming left V 6 bases short and J 1 base short, with 13 bases between. In germline, CDR1 is SNHLY, CDR2 FYNNEI. DNA of the CDR3: TGTGCCAGCAGCCAGACGGGAAGAAGCAATCAGCCCCAGCATTTT. It yields the protein CASSQTGRSNQPQHF.

This chain joins TRBV30 and TRBJ2-1; a weak D match, TRBD2 (5 bases). Germline V CDR1 and CDR2: GTSNPN, SVGIG (reference sequence). V shed 6 bases and J shed 8 bases, with 11 bases lying between them. CDR3 length: 11 amino acids. CDR3 DNA: TGTGCCTGTTATCGGAGGTATGAGCAGTTCTTC. This sequence encodes CACYRRYEQFF.

The chain recombines TRBV29-1 with TRBJ1-1; no reliable D call. CDR3 length: 12 residues. Trimming left V 3 bases short and J 1 base short, with 6 bases between. Germline V gene sequence: CDR1 SQVTM, CDR2 ANQGSEA. Here the CDR3 DNA reads TGCAGCGTTGACCCCGGGAACACTGAAGCTTTCTTT. Residues: CSVDPGNTEAFF.

This rearrangement joins TRBV9 to TRBJ1-2; 7 bases agree with TRBD1. The CDR3 length is 13 residues. Germline V CDR1 and CDR2: SGDLS, YYNGEE. The junction had 4 bases not matched to a gene; V was cut back by 3 bases and J by 5 bases. The CDR3 region has the DNA TGTGCCAGCAGCGAACCGACAGGGTATGGCTACACCTTC. It codes for CASSEPTGYGYTF.

This clonotype was observed a single time. The V call is TRBV6-5, the J call TRBJ2-6; unclear D gene. The CDR3 sequence is 14 residues long. Germline V lookup: CDR1 MNHEY, CDR2 SVGAGI. Trimming left V 7 bases short and J 1 base short, with 8 bases between. The CDR3 DNA reads as TGTGCCAGCACCTACGGGTCTGGGGCCAACGTCCTGACTTTC. Its protein is CASTYGSGANVLTF.

This clonotype was picked up a small number of times. The genes are TRBV5-6 and TRBJ2-3; D call uncertain. This CDR3 spans 11 amino acids. V lost 0 bases and J 12 bases, leaving 8 bases between the germline ends. The V gene's germline CDR1 is SGHDT and CDR2 YYEEEE. The chain's CDR3 is CASSLEGAQYF. The CDR3 DNA sequence: TGTGCCAGCAGCTTGGAAGGCGCTCAGTATTTT. Complete variable domain (other parts from reference TRBV5-6 and TRBJ2-3): DAGVTQSPTHLIKTRGQQVTLRCSPKSGHDTVSWYQQALGQGPQFIFQYYEEEERQRGNFPDRFSGHQFPNYSSELNVNALLLGDSALYLCASSLEGAQYFGPGTRLTVL.

The rearrangement joins TRBV5-6 to TRBJ2-3; 11 positions agree with TRBD1. After removal of 0 bases from V and 2 bases from J, the junction contained 5 bases not matched to a gene. Per germline, CDR1 SGHDT and CDR2 YYEEEE. The CDR3 spans 17 residues. In nucleotides, the CDR3 is TGTGCCAGCAGCTTGGAGGGACAGGGGGAGATCACAGATACGCAGTATTTT. This translates into CASSLEGQGEITDTQYF.

The chain recombines TRBV30 with TRBJ1-1; the D is unclear. The CDR3 is 11 residues long. V was cut by 5 bases and J by 10 bases, with 14 bases left in between. Germline lookup yields CDR1 GTSNPN and CDR2 SVGIG (reference sequence). CDR3 sequence reads: CAWGPHGAAFF. CDR3 in DNA: TGTGCCTGGGGACCCCACGGTGCAGCTTTCTTT.

The sample holds one count of this clonotype. The rearrangement uses TRBV20-1 and TRBJ2-1, with D maybe TRBD2 (7 bases). Between the trimmed V and J ends, which lost 0 bases and 4 bases, there was a span of 16 bases. Germline V gene sequence: CDR1 DFQATT, CDR2 SNEGSKA (reference sequence). This CDR3 is built from 16 residues. CDR3 region: CSARDLRGTTYNEQFF. The CDR3 DNA reads as TGCAGTGCTAGAGATTTGCGGGGGACAACATACAATGAGCAGTTCTTC.

The chain is built from TRBV20-1 and TRBJ2-3; TRBD2 aligns across 11 bases. This CDR3 comprises 14 residues. V gave up 5 bases and J gave up 5 bases; unmatched junction bases: 6. CDR1 and CDR2 (germline): DFQATT, SNEGSKA (reference sequence). CDR3 coding DNA: TGCAGTGCTTTAGCGGGGGGGCCCGAAGATACGCAGTATTTT. Translation gives CSALAGGPEDTQYF.

The chain is built from TRBV27 and TRBJ2-7; the D is unclear. CDR3 length: 13 amino acids. Germline V gives CDR1 MNHEY, CDR2 SMNVEV (reference sequence). V lost 2 bases and J lost 1, with 6 bases in between. CDR3 sequence: CASSLGFSYEQYF. The CDR3 nucleotides are TGTGCCAGCAGTTTAGGGTTTTCCTACGAGCAGTACTTC.

This sequence joins TRBV27 and TRBJ2-2, with D hard to call. Per the germline V gene, CDR1 is MNHEY and CDR2 is SMNVEV (reference sequence). This CDR3 comprises 11 residues. V was clipped by 5 bases and J by 7 bases, with 5 bases between them. The CDR3: CASSEHGELFF. The CDR3 bases are TGTGCCAGCAGTGAGCACGGGGAGCTGTTTTTT.

Only one count was recorded for this clonotype. The V gene is TRBV6-5, the J gene TRBJ2-1; no clear D gene. The V gene lost 4 bases and the J gene lost 0 bases, with 13 bases spanning the gap. Germline V gene data show CDR1 as MNHEY and CDR2 as SVGAGI. There are 16 residues in the CDR3. The CDR3 region has the DNA TGTGCCAGCAGTTTCAATCAGCAGATCTCCTACAATGAGCAGTTCTTC. This encodes CASSFNQQISYNEQFF.

This chain joins TRBV20-1 and TRBJ1-1, with D possibly matching TRBD1 (5 bases). CDR1 and CDR2 from the germline V gene are DFQATT and SNEGSKA (reference sequence). The CDR3 is made up of 14 amino acids. The ends were cut back, 0 bases at V and 4 bases at J, with 12 bases in the middle. The CDR3 sequence: CSARDRGVGTEAFF. CDR3 nucleotide sequence: TGCAGTGCTAGAGATCGGGGCGTGGGCACTGAAGCTTTCTTT.

The V call is TRBV30, the J call TRBJ2-1; 9 bases are shared with TRBD2. Trimming removed 3 bases from V and 10 bases from J; junction bases left unmatched: 4. CDR3 length equals 12 residues. Looked up from germline, CDR1 is GTSNPN and CDR2 is SVGIG (reference sequence). The DNA of the CDR3 is TGTGCCTGGAGCCGTCTAGCGGGGGAGCAGTTCTTC. Protein sequence: CAWSRLAGEQFF.

This clonotype is a singleton in its sample. The genes are TRBV20-1 and TRBJ1-2; D is unresolved. Looked up from germline, CDR1 is DFQATT and CDR2 is SNEGSKA (reference sequence). The CDR3 covers 14 residues. CDR3 sequence (DNA): TGCAAATACCCGCCGGCAGATAATAACTATGGCTACACCTTC. Amino acid sequence: CKYPPADNNYGYTF.

This chain connects TRBV20-1 to TRBJ2-2; 7 nucleotides agree with TRBD1. Germline V CDR1 and CDR2: DFQATT, SNEGSKA (reference sequence). The CDR3 is made up of 12 amino acids. Trimming removed 5 bases from V and 6 bases from J; junction bases left unmatched: 3. This CDR3 reads CSAYRGAGELFF. CDR3 nucleotides: TGCAGTGCTTACAGGGGCGCCGGGGAGCTGTTTTTT.

This chain connects TRBV7-9 to TRBJ1-6; a weak D match, TRBD1 (5 bases). Germline CDR1 reads SEHNR; CDR2 reads FQNEAQ (reference sequence). The CDR3 loop spans 14 amino acids. Trimming pared 4 bases from V and 9 bases from J, leaving 13 bases between. For the CDR3, the DNA is TGTGCCAGCAGCTCGGGACGTGTGGGTTCACCCCTCCACTTT. It codes for CASSSGRVGSPLHF.

The chain recombines TRBV7-9 with TRBJ2-3; D is ambiguous. The CDR3 has 14 residues. V lost 5 bases, J lost 1 base, and 10 bases lay in between. Germline CDR1 SEHNR, CDR2 FQNEAQ (reference sequence). CDR3 bases: TGTGCCAGCAGCCCGCCCGTGGGCACAGATACGCAGTATTTT. It is translated as CASSPPVGTDTQYF.

The chain links TRBV30 to TRBJ1-1, with D perhaps matching TRBD1 (5 bases). The CDR3 is 17 residues long. The germline gives CDR1 GTSNPN, CDR2 SVGIG (reference sequence). Trimming stripped 4 bases from V and 4 bases from J, with 25 bases between. CDR3 loop: CAWKGTIGGPAFTEAFF. CDR3 bases: TGTGCCTGGAAAGGGACTATCGGGGGTCCAGCTTTCACTGAAGCTTTCTTT.